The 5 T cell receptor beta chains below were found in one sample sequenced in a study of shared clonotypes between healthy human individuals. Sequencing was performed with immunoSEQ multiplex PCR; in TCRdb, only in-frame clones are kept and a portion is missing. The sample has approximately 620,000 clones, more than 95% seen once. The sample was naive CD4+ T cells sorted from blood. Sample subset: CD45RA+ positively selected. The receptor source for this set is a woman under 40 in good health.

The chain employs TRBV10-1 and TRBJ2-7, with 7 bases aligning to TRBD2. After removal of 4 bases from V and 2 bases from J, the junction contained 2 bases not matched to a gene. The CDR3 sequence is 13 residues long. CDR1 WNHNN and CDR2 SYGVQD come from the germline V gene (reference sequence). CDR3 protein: CASSGAGTYEQYF. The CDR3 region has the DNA TGCGCCAGCAGTGGAGCGGGAACCTACGAGCAGTACTTC.

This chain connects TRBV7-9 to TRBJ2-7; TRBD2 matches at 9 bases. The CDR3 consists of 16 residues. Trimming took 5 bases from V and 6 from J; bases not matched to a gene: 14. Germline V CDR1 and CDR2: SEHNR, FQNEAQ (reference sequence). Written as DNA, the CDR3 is TGTGCCAGCAGCCTCCGAGGAGTAGCGGGAGTGGTCGAGCAGTACTTC. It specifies CASSLRGVAGVVEQYF. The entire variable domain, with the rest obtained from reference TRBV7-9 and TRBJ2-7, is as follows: DTGVSQNPRHKITKRGQNVTFRCDPISEHNRLYWYRQTLGQGPEFLTYFQNEAQLEKSRLLSDRFSAERPKGSFSTLEIQRTEQGDSAMYLCASSLRGVAGVVEQYFGPGTRLTVT.

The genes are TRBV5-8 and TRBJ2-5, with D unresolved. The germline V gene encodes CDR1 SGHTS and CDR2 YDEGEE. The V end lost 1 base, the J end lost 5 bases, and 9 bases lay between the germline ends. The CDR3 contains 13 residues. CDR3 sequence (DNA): TGTGCCAGCAGCTTGCAAGGGATCGAGACCCAGTACTTC. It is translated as CASSLQGIETQYF.

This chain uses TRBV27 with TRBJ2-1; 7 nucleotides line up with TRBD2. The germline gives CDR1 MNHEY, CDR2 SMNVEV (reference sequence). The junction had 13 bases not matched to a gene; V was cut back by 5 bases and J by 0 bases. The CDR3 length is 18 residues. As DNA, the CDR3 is TGTGCCAGCAGTCCCAAGCGAGCGGGATTTATCTCCTACAATGAGCAGTTCTTC. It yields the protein CASSPKRAGFISYNEQFF.

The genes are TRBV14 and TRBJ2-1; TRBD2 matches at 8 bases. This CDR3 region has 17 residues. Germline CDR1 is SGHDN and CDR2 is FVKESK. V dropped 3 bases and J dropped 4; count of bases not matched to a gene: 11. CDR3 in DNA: TGTGCCAGCAGCCAGCGACTTACTAGCGGAGAGTACAATGAGCAGTTCTTC. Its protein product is CASSQRLTSGEYNEQFF.